Sequencing of this T cell receptor beta chain was carried out in a study of blood T cell repertoires in COVID-19. Across the whole study: Acute and convalescent COVID-19 samples came from the United States, Italy and Spain. Sources were T cells, B-cell-depleted T cells, or PBMCs; the material itself was cDNA or gDNA.

The CDR3 has 15 amino acids. V was pared by 9 bases and J by 1 base, with 16 bases between. Germline assignment: CDR1 LNHDA and CDR2 SQIVND (reference sequence). This clone came up a few times. In the study's own analysis: Reference gene primer amplification gave estimated nucleated cell counts. Data came from immunoSEQ multiplex PCR; TCRdb stores just in-frame clones and leaves some out. V, J and clone size derive from that table, while D and trimming were established from the DNA sequence. The sample has approximately 150,000 clones; around 82% are singletons. This TCR derives from a woman in her 50s with acute or convalescent COVID-19. The material sequenced was peripheral blood. The V and J genes are TRBV19 and TRBJ2-1; TRBD1 is a possible D gene (5 bases). CDR3 sequence (DNA): TGTGCCAGCTCGCGTTGGGGCTCATCCTACAATGAGCAGTTCTTC. Translating it yields CASSRWGSSYNEQFF.